This T cell receptor (beta chain) was sequenced in a study of OX40 agonist ivuxolimab in advanced cancers. Study-wide points: Some nonresponders also had low normalized T-cell clonal expansion.

TCRdb's copy holds only in-frame clones and misses some; the assay was immunoSEQ multiplex PCR. The table lists 90,000 to 120,000 clones, more than 85% of them singletons, with 1.2% in the top ten. Regarding this clone: What it binds is not known.

V gave up 6 bases and J gave up 8 bases, with 19 bases separating them. The germline gives CDR1 MNHNY, CDR2 SVGAGI (reference sequence). This CDR3 is 15 amino acids long. The specimen comprised CD4+ or CD8+ T cells sorted from blood, sampled in a trial of the OX40 agonist ivuxolimab. The chain recombines TRBV6-6 with TRBJ1-4; perhaps TRBD1 as D (5 bases). The clonotype comes from an adult with an advanced solid tumor such as melanoma, head and neck, liver or kidney cancer. The CDR3 region has the DNA TGTGCCAGCAGGCCCGGGACCGCTGTAGGGGAAAAACTGTTTTTT. Its translation is CASRPGTAVGEKLFF.